This entry describes one TCR beta chain. There is no known antigen for this receptor. Qualities for individual bases were not recorded, and no much larger clone is one base off. A single peripheral blood draw of roughly 0.11 L on average was collected from each donor into heparinised tubes. A BD FACSAria II and a panel including CD45RO, CCR7, CD25, CD127, CD95 and CD27 were used to sort naive, central memory, regulatory and stem cell-like memory CD4+ T cells. Every sorted population had a purity above 95%. Right away, PBMCs were isolated by Lymphoprep density gradient centrifugation and were stained directly, with no culture step. So that batch effects would be minimized, each experiment stained and sorted samples in pairs, pairing one healthy donor with one patient. The High Capacity cDNA Reverse Transcription Kit was used to reverse transcribe all of the isolated RNA, meaning that expressed TCRB transcripts were what got sequenced. Naive, central memory and regulatory T cell samples underwent deep immunoSEQ sequencing, averaging about 3.57 million total reads per sample. Sorted cells were lysed in RLT buffer, and RNA was extracted using DNase-treated RNeasy Micro or Mini kits according to cell number. To prevent cross-contamination, each cell subset was processed individually, whereas patient and healthy donor samples were processed jointly. TCRB sequences were amplified from cDNA with the immunoSEQ multiplex PCR, producing 87-bp fragments spanning the CDR3 region. Sequencing of the amplicons was performed on the Illumina HiSeq platform. Per the original workflow: PCR bias was computationally corrected using synthetic template baselines, reads within Hamming distance 2 were collapsed, and singletons that could not be merged were discarded. Reads were aligned against IMGT to assign V, D and J genes, CDR3 length and insertions or deletions at six rearrangement sites. Within each subset, clonotype counts were normalized to sorted cell number, and only after that were true diversity and Gini coefficients computed with the tcR R package. The overlap coefficient, calculated on TCRB nucleotide sequences, was used to measure repertoire sharing. As a proxy for the pre-selection repertoire, out-of-frame TCRB sequences from naive cells were analyzed. In its TCRdb copy, this immuneACCESS table keeps in-frame sequences only and misses some clones. Where compared with another copy, unresolved V genes explain less than half of these, and the others have no known cause. V and J calls plus clone size are reproduced from that table; the DNA served to infer D and trimming. For this sample there are around 250,000 clones; about 71% appear just once. Of the sample, around 0.05% falls within the top ten clones.

The sample originates from a study of beta chain features in type 1 diabetes (dated by TCRdb to between 2017 and 2018). Background for the entire study: Patients and healthy donors did not differ in mean age, gender distribution, total cell number or subset yield. The study compared TCRB repertoires of sorted circulating CD4+ T cell subsets between recently diagnosed type 1 diabetes patients and matched healthy donors. A total of roughly 100 million sorted cells were examined across all samples, and the number of cells per subset was strongly correlated with RNA yield. Regulatory and stem cell-like memory subsets were obtained from only 8 patients and roughly 8 healthy donors, while naive and central memory subsets were obtained from all 28 donors.

On the study overall, not on this receptor specifically: Shorter templates might have been favored by PCR, but patient and control samples were amplified and corrected together, so both groups would have been affected equally by any skew. In all four CD4+ subsets, TCRB CDR3 length was moderately but significantly shorter in type 1 diabetes patients. Naive, central memory and regulatory TCRB repertoires appeared to be more similar among patients than among healthy donors. Because cDNA was sequenced instead of genomic DNA, highly expressing activated cells could be over-represented, though the groups showed no difference in activation or CD3 levels. At VDJ recombination sites, patients with type 1 diabetes made fewer insertions and deleted more nucleotides, a pattern implying thymic rearrangement abnormalities. HLA sub-analyses involved small numbers of individuals, so any influence of HLA type on TCRB rearrangement remained unresolved.

The V and J ends are trimmed by 7 bases and 2 bases, leaving 11 bases between them. Including the terminal cysteine and phenylalanine, the CDR3 comprises 12 residues. Only the CDR3 DNA is retained, 36 bases long and in frame from the first base. Based on the germline V gene, the CDR1 and CDR2 sequences are SQVTM and ANQGSEA. This TCR was sampled from a man aged 25-45 years in good health. Sequences were obtained from naive CD4+ T cells from blood. The cell subset or site label of this sample denotes: true naive CD4+ T cells. The chain is made from TRBV29-1 and TRBJ2-5, with a weak D call of TRBD2 (6 bases match). At the DNA level, the sequence is TGCAGCGCCGGGGGTAGACAAGAGACCCAGTACTTC. Its amino acids are CSAGGRQETQYF.